This passage covers 21 T cell receptor beta chains from one sample sequenced in a study of blood T cell repertoires in COVID-19 (dated by TCRdb to the early 2020s). The library was made by the immunoSEQ multiplex PCR assay. What TCRdb holds here is the immuneACCESS table cut down to in-frame rearrangements. Part of the clones is not present; checked against another copy, under half of the missing clones reflect an unresolved V gene, and the others are unexplained. Within this sample are more than 85,000 clones, with about four fifths of them counted one time only. The top ten clonotypes cover roughly 24% of the sample. The sequencing input was peripheral blood. The receptors were sampled from a man in his 70s with acute or convalescent COVID-19.

In this sample, this clone turned up a few times. As DNA, the CDR3 is TGTGCCAGCAGTTCCGGCTGGACAGATTATAATTCACCCCTCCACTTT. Translation gives CASSSGWTDYNSPLHF. The chain recombines TRBV28 with TRBJ1-6, with D perhaps matching TRBD1 (6 bases). The CDR3 consists of 16 residues. CDR1 is MDHEN and CDR2 is SYDVKM in the germline V gene. Trimming stripped 4 bases from V and 4 bases from J, with 14 bases between.

The chain is built from TRBV5-8 and TRBJ2-3; 8 nucleotides agree with TRBD2. This CDR3 has 15 amino acids. Germline V lookup: CDR1 SGHTS, CDR2 YDEGEE. Trimming cost V 6 bases and J 1 base; bases outside gene matches: 7. CDR3 nucleotides: TGTGCCAGCACGGGCCTAGCGGGCCGCACAGATACGCAGTATTTT. Translated, it gives CASTGLAGRTDTQYF.

The chain links TRBV10-3 to TRBJ1-6, with 8 bases lining up with TRBD1. This CDR3 contains 16 residues. Germline-derived CDR1 and CDR2 are ENHRY and SYGVKD. The V gene end was trimmed by 3 bases and the J gene end by 9 bases; junction bases not matched to a gene: 10. The CDR3 spells CAISEPDRVGISPLHF. The CDR3 DNA reads TGTGCCATCAGTGAACCGGACAGGGTGGGAATTTCACCCCTCCACTTT.

The chain joins TRBV28 to TRBJ2-2, with a tentative D call TRBD2 (6 bases). Trimming shortened V by 7 bases and J by 0 bases, and 18 bases separated the two germline ends. There are 17 residues in the CDR3. Germline V gives CDR1 MDHEN, CDR2 SYDVKM. DNA of the CDR3: TGTGCCAGCACCTTGGGGGGATGGCCCTCGAACACCGGGGAGCTGTTTTTT. This sequence encodes CASTLGGWPSNTGELFF.

The chain uses TRBV6-5 and TRBJ2-3; D remains unclear. Trimming stripped 6 bases from V and 1 base from J, with 5 bases between. The germline V gene has CDR1 MNHEY and CDR2 SVGAGI. The CDR3 runs to 12 residues. This CDR3 is CASRLGTDTQYF. The CDR3, as DNA: TGTGCCAGCAGACTGGGCACAGATACGCAGTATTTT.

The chain has TRBV4-3 and TRBJ2-1; D might be TRBD2 (7 bases). V was trimmed by 0 bases and J by 0 bases, leaving 15 bases between them. In germline, CDR1 is LGHNA, CDR2 YSLEER. The CDR3 is 18 amino acids. The CDR3 nucleotides are TGCGCCAGCAGCCAAGATCGAGGCGGGGGCAGCTCCTACAATGAGCAGTTCTTC. As protein: CASSQDRGGGSSYNEQFF.

This clone has a single count. The rearrangement uses TRBV3-1 (or the pseudogene TRBV3-2) and TRBJ2-7, with D uncertain. Germline loops: CDR1 LGHDT, CDR2 YNNKEL (reference sequence). The length of the CDR3 is 15 residues. The germline V and J ends were trimmed by 3 bases and 5 bases, with 17 bases remaining between them. As DNA, the CDR3 is TGTGCCAGCAGCCAGTTCGGTCCCTGGGCCAACGAGCAGTACTTC. It is translated as CASSQFGPWANEQYF.

This chain joins TRBV2 and TRBJ1-6; a possible D gene is TRBD1 (5 bases). The CDR3 length is 16 residues. Germline V gives CDR1 SNHLY, CDR2 FYNNEI. Trimming removed 3 bases from V and 6 bases from J, with 15 bases in between. The CDR3 DNA reads TGTGCCAGCAGTGATAGACCAGGGTACTTTAATTCACCCCTCCACTTT. Translation: CASSDRPGYFNSPLHF.

V and J are TRBV2 and TRBJ1-4; possibly TRBD1 for D (5 bases). V was cut by 1 base and J by 7 bases, with 13 bases left in between. Germline-derived CDR1 and CDR2 are SNHLY and FYNNEI. This CDR3 contains 15 residues. CDR3 protein: CASSEDRGRVEKLFF. For the CDR3, the DNA is TGTGCCAGCAGTGAAGATAGGGGTCGGGTTGAAAAACTGTTTTTT.

V and J are TRBV19 and TRBJ2-3; D is ambiguous. Germline V gene lookup returns CDR1 LNHDA and CDR2 SQIVND (reference sequence). V lost 4 bases and J 4 bases, leaving 12 bases between the germline ends. The CDR3 sequence is 14 residues long. CDR3 sequence: CASSKNPRADTQYF. The CDR3 DNA follows: TGTGCCAGTAGTAAAAATCCTAGAGCAGATACGCAGTATTTT.

The J gene is TRBJ1-5, the V gene TRBV20-1, with D possibly matching TRBD1 (5 bases). Trimming pared 3 bases from V and 4 bases from J, leaving 7 bases between. This CDR3 has 12 amino acids. The germline V gene has CDR1 DFQATT and CDR2 SNEGSKA (reference sequence). The CDR3 nucleotides read TGCAGTGCTAGTAGGGGTAATCAGCCCCAGCATTTT. This encodes CSASRGNQPQHF.

This clone was seen a single time. The V gene is TRBV6-4, the J gene TRBJ2-5; tentative D call: TRBD2 (6 bases). This CDR3 is 17 amino acids long. Germline CDR1 is MRHNA and CDR2 is SNTAGT. V was shortened by 0 bases and J by 3 bases, with 17 bases between the two germline ends. The chain's CDR3 is CASSDSGGGTFKETQYF. The CDR3 DNA sequence: TGTGCCAGCAGTGACTCGGGGGGTGGGACCTTTAAAGAGACCCAGTACTTC.

V usage is TRBV19 and J usage is TRBJ1-1; D call uncertain. V lost 3 bases to trimming and J lost 0 bases, with 14 bases between them. This CDR3 comprises 16 residues. Per the germline V gene, CDR1 is LNHDA and CDR2 is SQIVND (reference sequence). CDR3 nucleotide sequence: TGTGCCAGTAGTATTGACGACTGGCCCATGAACACTGAAGCTTTCTTT. Its translation: CASSIDDWPMNTEAFF. Combining the CDR3 with reference TRBV19 and TRBJ1-1 gives the whole variable domain DGGITQSPKYLFRKEGQNVTLSCEQNLNHDAMYWYRQDPGQGLRLIYYSQIVNDFQKGDIAEGYSVSREKKESFPLTVTSAQKNPTAFYLCASSIDDWPMNTEAFFGQGTRLTVV.

This clone appeared a single time. This chain connects TRBV5-4 to TRBJ2-3, with D perhaps matching TRBD2 (5 bases). Germline-derived CDR1 and CDR2 are SGHNT and YYREEE (reference sequence). The CDR3 runs 16 residues. V lost 4 bases to trimming and J lost 3 bases, with 18 bases between them. The CDR3 DNA is TGTGCCAGCAGCCGCGGTAACGGGATTGGGACAGATACGCAGTATTTT. Amino acids: CASSRGNGIGTDTQYF. The whole variable domain, remainder taken from reference TRBV5-4 and TRBJ2-3, is ETGVTQSPTHLIKTRGQQVTLRCSSQSGHNTVSWYQQALGQGPQFIFQYYREEENGRGNFPPRFSGLQFPNYSSELNVNALELDDSALYLCASSRGNGIGTDTQYFGPGTRLTVL.

The chain is built from TRBV6-5 and TRBJ1-5; D is uncertain. The CDR3 has 13 residues. CDR1 and CDR2 from the germline V gene are MNHEY and SVGAGI. Trimming took 6 bases from V and 3 from J, leaving 9 bases between them. The CDR3 region has the DNA TGTGCCAGCAGCAGTTCGCTCAATCAGCCCCAGCATTTT. Its protein product is CASSSSLNQPQHF.

This chain joins TRBV5-5 and TRBJ1-6; D may be TRBD1 (5 bases). The V gene's germline CDR1 is SGHKS and CDR2 YYEKEE (reference sequence). This CDR3 spans 17 amino acids. The germline V and J ends were trimmed by 2 bases and 6 bases, with 18 bases remaining between them. The CDR3 DNA reads TGTGCCAGCAGCTTTCGCCTTCCGGGGGATCGTAATTCACCCCTCCACTTT. It specifies CASSFRLPGDRNSPLHF.

The V call is TRBV24-1, the J call TRBJ1-2, with a tentative D call TRBD1 (6 bases). CDR1 is KGHDR and CDR2 is SFDVKD in the germline V gene. CDR3 length: 14 amino acids. V dropped 4 bases and J dropped 4 bases, with 12 bases sitting between them. CDR3 amino acids: CATSESGGSYGYTF. As DNA, the CDR3 is TGTGCCACCAGTGAGAGCGGGGGCAGCTATGGCTACACCTTC.

J is TRBJ2-5 and V is TRBV3-1 (or the pseudogene TRBV3-2); TRBD2 might be the D (6 bases). V shed 7 bases and J shed 7 bases, with 10 bases lying between them. CDR3 length equals 11 residues. Looked up from germline, CDR1 is LGHDT and CDR2 is YNNKEL (reference sequence). The CDR3 loop is CASTSGGTQYF. Written as DNA, the CDR3 is TGTGCCAGCACCTCCGGGGGGACCCAGTACTTC.

The V call is TRBV28, the J call TRBJ1-2, with 7 bases fitting TRBD1. The junction had 3 bases not matched to a gene; V was cut back by 5 bases and J by 6 bases. Germline CDR1 reads MDHEN; CDR2 reads SYDVKM. CDR3 length: 12 residues. Here the CDR3 reads CASSADRHGYTF. CDR3 in DNA: TGTGCCAGCAGTGCGGACAGGCATGGCTACACCTTC.

This clone was seen just once. The rearrangement uses TRBV19 and TRBJ1-5; D not resolved. Germline lookup yields CDR1 LNHDA and CDR2 SQIVND (reference sequence). V was cut by 3 bases and J by 4 bases, with 4 bases left in between. The CDR3 is 12 residues long. The CDR3 spells CASSIANQPQHF. DNA for the CDR3: TGTGCCAGTAGTATCGCGAATCAGCCCCAGCATTTT.

The V gene is TRBV4-1, the J gene TRBJ1-4; 8 bases line up with TRBD1. Germline CDR1 MGHRA, CDR2 YSYEKL. The CDR3 runs 15 residues. The J segment lost 6 bases and the V segment lost 1 base, leaving 4 bases of the junction unmatched. CDR3 nucleotide sequence: TGCGCCAGCAGCCAAGCTCCGACAGGGGATGAAAAACTGTTTTTT. Encoded protein: CASSQAPTGDEKLFF.